A selection of T cell receptor beta chains follows, all from one sample in a study of T cells in Graves' hyperthyroidism and ophthalmopathy. TCRdb used MiXCR to reprocess the multiplex PCR reads, holding one entry per CDR3 protein. In the table there are about 350,000 distinct CDR3 sequences, 14% of which are singletons. Source material: blood. The receptors come from a woman in her 30s with Graves' hyperthyroidism. The CDR3 runs from the conserved cysteine through the conserved F or W. Fields, in order: V gene, J gene, clone size, D gene, CDR3 protein, CDR3 DNA. A D gene is named only where the DNA matches it firmly. The size of a clone is reported for some rows only, either as once, few or many, or as a class for expanded clones.

V gene: TRBV20-1
J gene: TRBJ2-7
clone size: NA
D gene: TRBD2
CDR3 protein: CSARGASGRGEQYF
CDR3 DNA: TGCAGTGCTAGAGGCGCTAGCGGGCGGGGCGAGCAGTACTTC

V gene: TRBV7-2
J gene: TRBJ1-1
clone size: few
D gene: NA
CDR3 protein: CASTPRGGDYTEAFF
CDR3 DNA: TGTGCCAGCACCCCCAGAGGGGGGGACTACACTGAAGCTTTCTTT

V gene: TRBV5-1
J gene: TRBJ2-7
clone size: NA
D gene: TRBD2
CDR3 protein: CASSLEGISGSEQYF
CDR3 DNA: TGCGCCAGCAGCTTGGAAGGGATTAGCGGGAGCGAGCAGTACTTC

V gene: TRBV29-1
J gene: TRBJ2-2
clone size: NA
D gene: TRBD1
CDR3 protein: CSVGDSDTGELFF
CDR3 DNA: TGCAGCGTGGGGGACAGCGACACCGGGGAGCTGTTTTTT

V gene: TRBV28
J gene: TRBJ2-2
clone size: many
D gene: NA
CDR3 protein: CASSHGSPTTGELFF
CDR3 DNA: TGTGCCAGCAGTCACGGGAGTCCGACCACCGGGGAGCTGTTTTTT

V gene: TRBV11-2
J gene: TRBJ2-7
clone size: NA
D gene: NA
CDR3 protein: CASSWGYSSYEQYF
CDR3 DNA: TGTGCCAGCAGCTGGGGGTATAGCTCCTACGAGCAGTACTTC

V gene: TRBV7-9
J gene: TRBJ2-5
clone size: few
D gene: TRBD1
CDR3 protein: CASSLSRDSKETQYF
CDR3 DNA: TGTGCCAGCAGCTTGTCCCGGGACAGTAAAGAGACCCAGTACTTC

V gene: TRBV30
J gene: TRBJ1-2
clone size: NA
D gene: TRBD1
CDR3 protein: CAWRGQGDGYTF
CDR3 DNA: TGTGCCTGGAGGGGACAGGGAGATGGCTACACCTTC

V gene: TRBV6-1
J gene: TRBJ2-3
clone size: many
D gene: NA
CDR3 protein: CASSRPSASTDTQYF
CDR3 DNA: TGTGCCAGCAGTAGACCTAGCGCCAGCACAGATACGCAGTATTTT

V gene: TRBV20-1
J gene: TRBJ2-5
clone size: NA
D gene: NA
CDR3 protein: CSARSLGIPIQETQYF
CDR3 DNA: TGCAGTGCTAGGTCCCTCGGGATACCGATCCAAGAGACCCAGTACTTC

V gene: TRBV2
J gene: TRBJ1-4
clone size: many
D gene: TRBD1
CDR3 protein: CASDREGEKLFF
CDR3 DNA: TGTGCCAGTGACAGGGAGGGCGAAAAACTGTTTTTT

V gene: TRBV9
J gene: TRBJ2-3
clone size: NA
D gene: TRBD2
CDR3 protein: CASSVTSGRISVGADTQYF
CDR3 DNA: TGTGCCAGCAGCGTTACTAGCGGGAGGATCTCGGTCGGCGCAGATACGCAGTATTTT

V gene: TRBV20-1
J gene: TRBJ2-7
clone size: few
D gene: NA
CDR3 protein: CSASTEDSSTSSEIYEQYF
CDR3 DNA: TGCAGTGCGAGCACTGAGGACAGCTCGACTAGTTCGGAGATATACGAGCAGTACTTC

V gene: TRBV9
J gene: TRBJ2-7
clone size: NA
D gene: NA
CDR3 protein: CASSVAGQLLNEQYF
CDR3 DNA: TGTGCCAGCAGCGTAGCAGGACAATTGCTGAACGAGCAGTACTTC